The rows below give T cell receptor beta chains drawn from one sample of a study of blood T cell repertoires in COVID-19. Assay used: immunoSEQ multiplex PCR; TCRdb lists only in-frame clones, some missing. The sample contains 400,000 to 450,000 clones, 70% to 90% of which appear only once. Sequenced input: peripheral blood. These receptors were collected from a woman aged 40 to 49 with COVID-19, enrolled during active disease. CDR3s include the opening cysteine and the closing phenylalanine or tryptophan. Fields, in order: clone size, D gene, V gene, J gene, CDR3 protein, CDR3 DNA. The D gene is left open where the match is weak. Clone size is shown for a subset of rows, as once, few, many or a class of expanded clone.

abundance: .; d_gene: TRBD1; v_gene: TRBV27; j_gene: TRBJ2-5; CDR3aa: CASSPWGQGAVQETQYF; CDR3nt: TGTGCCAGCAGCCCATGGGGACAGGGGGCTGTGCAAGAGACCCAGTACTTC
abundance: few; d_gene: .; v_gene: TRBV6-1; j_gene: TRBJ1-1; CDR3aa: CASSELGGNTEAFF; CDR3nt: TGTGCCAGCAGTGAATTAGGGGGGAACACTGAAGCTTTCTTT
abundance: once; d_gene: .; v_gene: TRBV2; j_gene: TRBJ1-6; CDR3aa: CASEVSGILNSPLHF; CDR3nt: TGTGCCAGCGAAGTATCCGGGATACTTAATTCACCCCTCCACTTT
abundance: .; d_gene: .; v_gene: TRBV7-9; j_gene: TRBJ2-3; CDR3aa: CASSQAADTQYF; CDR3nt: TGTGCCAGCAGCCAAGCGGCGGATACGCAGTATTTT
abundance: .; d_gene: .; v_gene: TRBV27; j_gene: TRBJ1-1; CDR3aa: CASSRDRRDTEAFF; CDR3nt: TGTGCCAGCAGCCGAGACAGGCGGGACACTGAAGCTTTCTTT
abundance: .; d_gene: TRBD2; v_gene: TRBV9; j_gene: TRBJ2-7; CDR3aa: CASSASTTGGPYEQYF; CDR3nt: TGTGCCAGCAGCGCCTCTACGACGGGAGGGCCTTACGAGCAGTACTTC
abundance: .; d_gene: .; v_gene: TRBV6-2/TRBV6-3; j_gene: TRBJ1-2; CDR3aa: CASSKGTMSTYGYTF; CDR3nt: TGTGCCAGCAGTAAGGGGACAATGTCGACCTATGGCTACACCTTC
abundance: .; d_gene: TRBD1; v_gene: TRBV29-1; j_gene: TRBJ1-1; CDR3aa: CSVRTGGLNTEAFF; CDR3nt: TGCAGCGTGAGGACAGGGGGCTTGAACACTGAAGCTTTCTTT
abundance: .; d_gene: .; v_gene: TRBV18; j_gene: TRBJ1-1; CDR3aa: CASSPDNLMNTEAFF; CDR3nt: TGTGCCAGCTCACCGGACAACCTAATGAACACTGAAGCTTTCTTT
abundance: .; d_gene: TRBD2; v_gene: TRBV3-1/TRBV3-2; j_gene: TRBJ2-1; CDR3aa: CASSLPGLADNEQFF; CDR3nt: TGTGCCAGCAGCCTACCGGGACTAGCGGACAATGAGCAGTTCTTC
abundance: .; d_gene: .; v_gene: TRBV5-1; j_gene: TRBJ1-4; CDR3aa: CASSAWTAREKLFF; CDR3nt: TGCGCCAGCAGCGCCTGGACAGCCCGTGAAAAACTGTTTTTT
abundance: once; d_gene: .; v_gene: TRBV28; j_gene: TRBJ1-6; CDR3aa: CAISDRLGALSPLHF; CDR3nt: TGTGCCATCTCCGACAGGTTGGGGGCCCTGTCACCCCTCCACTTT
abundance: .; d_gene: .; v_gene: TRBV21-1; j_gene: TRBJ1-2; CDR3aa: CASSKGGQGFWYGYTF; CDR3nt: TGTGCCAGCAGCAAAGGAGGGCAGGGGTTCTGGTATGGCTACACCTTC
abundance: .; d_gene: .; v_gene: TRBV7-3; j_gene: TRBJ2-7; CDR3aa: CASSLMAQGEQYF; CDR3nt: TGTGCCAGCAGCTTAATGGCCCAGGGGGAGCAGTACTTC
abundance: .; d_gene: TRBD2; v_gene: TRBV15; j_gene: TRBJ2-3; CDR3aa: CATDRGTSGFTDTQYF; CDR3nt: TGTGCCACCGACAGAGGAACTAGCGGTTTCACAGATACGCAGTATTTT
abundance: once; d_gene: TRBD2; v_gene: TRBV5-1; j_gene: TRBJ2-5; CDR3aa: CASSPTSGGPQETQYF; CDR3nt: TGCGCCAGCAGCCCGACTAGCGGGGGGCCACAAGAGACCCAGTACTTC
abundance: .; d_gene: .; v_gene: TRBV19; j_gene: TRBJ1-1; CDR3aa: CASSMGGGNTEAFF; CDR3nt: TGTGCCAGTAGTATGGGAGGGGGGAACACTGAAGCTTTCTTT
abundance: .; d_gene: TRBD1; v_gene: TRBV12-5; j_gene: TRBJ1-6; CDR3aa: CASRSGTDNSPLHF; CDR3nt: TGTGCTAGCCGTTCCGGGACAGATAATTCACCCCTCCACTTT
abundance: .; d_gene: TRBD2; v_gene: TRBV6-4; j_gene: TRBJ2-1; CDR3aa: CASSLSGGGTYNEQFF; CDR3nt: TGTGCCAGCTCGTTAAGCGGGGGGGGGACGTACAATGAGCAGTTCTTC
abundance: .; d_gene: .; v_gene: TRBV7-9; j_gene: TRBJ1-4; CDR3aa: CASSLPPDSVNEKLFF; CDR3nt: TGTGCCAGCAGCTTACCCCCCGACAGCGTTAATGAAAAACTGTTTTTT
abundance: .; d_gene: TRBD1; v_gene: TRBV7-9; j_gene: TRBJ1-1; CDR3aa: CASSAPGQGIGMNTEAFF; CDR3nt: TGTGCCAGCAGCGCTCCGGGACAGGGGATAGGGATGAACACTGAAGCTTTCTTT
abundance: .; d_gene: .; v_gene: TRBV27; j_gene: TRBJ1-2; CDR3aa: CASSEQGSYGYTF; CDR3nt: TGTGCCAGCAGTGAACAGGGTTCCTATGGCTACACCTTC
abundance: .; d_gene: TRBD2; v_gene: TRBV7-9; j_gene: TRBJ2-2; CDR3aa: CASSSLAGGPTGELFF; CDR3nt: TGTGCCAGCAGCTCCCTAGCGGGGGGGCCGACCGGGGAGCTGTTTTTT
abundance: .; d_gene: .; v_gene: TRBV2; j_gene: TRBJ2-3; CDR3aa: CASSARSTDTQYF; CDR3nt: TGTGCCAGCAGTGCGCGGAGCACAGATACGCAGTATTTT
abundance: .; d_gene: .; v_gene: TRBV27; j_gene: TRBJ1-6; CDR3aa: CASSSGPPPLHF; CDR3nt: TGTGCCAGCAGTTCCGGTCCGCCACCCCTCCACTTT
abundance: .; d_gene: .; v_gene: TRBV6-4; j_gene: TRBJ1-1; CDR3aa: CASSDGRGGTEAFF; CDR3nt: TGTGCCAGCAGTGATGGCCGGGGGGGCACCGAAGCTTTCTTT
abundance: .; d_gene: TRBD1; v_gene: TRBV6-6; j_gene: TRBJ2-7; CDR3aa: CASSSGTGRPYEQYF; CDR3nt: TGTGCCAGCAGTTCCGGGACAGGGCGCCCCTACGAGCAGTACTTC
abundance: .; d_gene: .; v_gene: TRBV29-1; j_gene: TRBJ2-3; CDR3aa: CSVVRRGADTQYF; CDR3nt: TGCAGCGTTGTGAGGAGGGGTGCAGATACGCAGTATTTT
abundance: .; d_gene: .; v_gene: TRBV28; j_gene: TRBJ1-1; CDR3aa: CASSSPLALGSTEAFF; CDR3nt: TGTGCCAGCAGTTCGCCTCTCGCCCTCGGGTCCACTGAAGCTTTCTTT
abundance: .; d_gene: TRBD2; v_gene: TRBV7-8; j_gene: TRBJ2-3; CDR3aa: CASRAGGRFARTQYF; CDR3nt: TGTGCCAGCAGGGCGGGGGGGCGCTTCGCCCGTACGCAGTATTTT
abundance: .; d_gene: .; v_gene: TRBV12-3/TRBV12-4; j_gene: TRBJ2-2; CDR3aa: CASSLRGTGELFF; CDR3nt: TGTGCCAGCAGTTTACGGGGAACCGGGGAGCTGTTTTTT
abundance: .; d_gene: .; v_gene: TRBV24-1; j_gene: TRBJ1-1; CDR3aa: CATSDPRGGDTEAFF; CDR3nt: TGTGCCACCAGTGACCCTAGAGGGGGGGACACTGAAGCTTTCTTT
abundance: .; d_gene: TRBD2; v_gene: TRBV7-2; j_gene: TRBJ2-2; CDR3aa: CASSLVRGGGAFFAGELFF; CDR3nt: TGTGCCAGCAGCTTAGTTCGCGGCGGGGGGGCTTTTTTCGCCGGGGAGCTGTTTTTT
abundance: .; d_gene: .; v_gene: TRBV27; j_gene: TRBJ2-7; CDR3aa: CASSFLDSYEQYF; CDR3nt: TGTGCCAGCAGTTTTTTGGACAGCTACGAGCAGTACTTC
abundance: .; d_gene: TRBD1; v_gene: TRBV6-1; j_gene: TRBJ2-6; CDR3aa: CASSVRQGTGANVLTF; CDR3nt: TGTGCCAGCAGTGTACGACAGGGGACTGGGGCCAACGTCCTGACTTTC
abundance: .; d_gene: .; v_gene: TRBV18; j_gene: TRBJ1-4; CDR3aa: CASSPWAGHEKLFF; CDR3nt: TGTGCCAGCTCACCATGGGCAGGGCATGAAAAACTGTTTTTT
abundance: once; d_gene: TRBD1; v_gene: TRBV7-6; j_gene: TRBJ2-7; CDR3aa: CASSPRQGAFNEQYF; CDR3nt: TGTGCCAGCAGCCCAAGACAGGGGGCGTTTAACGAGCAGTACTTC
abundance: .; d_gene: .; v_gene: TRBV7-2; j_gene: TRBJ1-5; CDR3aa: CASSLEGPGRGNQPQHF; CDR3nt: TGTGCCAGCAGCTTAGAGGGGCCAGGGCGCGGCAATCAGCCCCAGCATTTT
abundance: .; d_gene: TRBD1; v_gene: TRBV4-3; j_gene: TRBJ2-7; CDR3aa: CASSHIITGGSSEQYF; CDR3nt: TGCGCCAGCAGCCATATAATTACAGGGGGCTCCTCCGAGCAGTACTTC
abundance: .; d_gene: .; v_gene: TRBV4-1; j_gene: TRBJ1-4; CDR3aa: CASSQGGAGEKLFF; CDR3nt: TGCGCCAGCAGCCAAGGAGGCGCGGGTGAAAAACTGTTTTTT
abundance: .; d_gene: TRBD1; v_gene: TRBV6-5; j_gene: TRBJ2-7; CDR3aa: CASSYSGTGSSYEQYF; CDR3nt: TGTGCCAGCAGTTACTCTGGGACAGGGTCGAGTTACGAGCAGTACTTC